The 9 T cell receptor beta chains below were found in one sample sequenced in a study of blood T cell repertoires in COVID-19 (dated by TCRdb to the early 2020s). The library was produced with the immunoSEQ multiplex PCR assay. TCRdb took over this immuneACCESS table, retaining in-frame rearrangements with V and J assigned. Such tables are incomplete; in checked studies, under half of the missing clones stem from an unresolved V gene, and the remainder is unexplained. The sample table records 450,000 to 500,000 clones; roughly 88% of these occur just once. 3% to 3.5% of the sample belongs to the ten largest clones. The sequenced sample consisted of peripheral blood. The receptors stem from a human donor in a cohort sampled during active COVID-19.

The chain has TRBV6-2 or TRBV6-3 and TRBJ2-2; the match to TRBD2 covers 12 bases. Germline V gives CDR1 MNHEY, CDR2 SVGEGT. V lost 4 bases, J lost 5 bases, and 8 bases stayed unmatched. CDR3 length: 17 amino acids. The CDR3 region is CASSFPSGRAGTGELFF. For the CDR3, the DNA is TGTGCCAGCAGTTTTCCTAGCGGGAGGGCCGGGACCGGGGAGCTGTTTTTT.

In its sample, this clone was seen once. The chain is built from TRBV28 and TRBJ2-1; D might be TRBD1 (6 bases). The CDR3 extends over 16 amino acids. The V end was cut by 5 bases, the J end by 0 bases, with 14 bases between. The V gene's germline CDR1 is MDHEN and CDR2 SYDVKM. The CDR3 protein is CASSPPTGYSYNEQFF. In DNA form, the CDR3 reads TGTGCCAGCAGTCCCCCGACAGGCTACTCCTACAATGAGCAGTTCTTC.

CDR3 sequence (DNA): TGTGCCAGCAGCTTAGCCCCCTTCGGGGAACGGGCCAAAAACATTCAGTACTTC. Amino acids: CASSLAPFGERAKNIQYF. The chain joins TRBV7-9 to TRBJ2-4; D is possibly TRBD2 (5 bases). The V end lost 0 bases, the J end lost 1 base, and 16 bases lay between the germline ends. Germline lookup yields CDR1 SEHNR and CDR2 FQNEAQ (reference sequence). This CDR3 is built from 18 residues.

The chain couples TRBV7-2 to TRBJ2-3, with D unresolved. Germline V lookup: CDR1 SGHTA, CDR2 FQGNSA. This CDR3 is 13 amino acids long. V lost 5 bases and J 4 bases, leaving 10 bases between the germline ends. The CDR3 coding sequence is TGTGCCAGCAGCCCTTACAAACCAGATACGCAGTATTTT. This gives the protein CASSPYKPDTQYF.

CDR3 sequence reads: CASGQGGQPQHF. CDR3 DNA sequence: TGTGCCAGCGGACAGGGCGGTCAGCCCCAGCATTTT. This sequence joins TRBV2 and TRBJ1-5, with 8 nucleotides matching TRBD1. Losses at the gene ends were 8 bases for V and 6 bases for J; bases not matched to a gene: 3. The CDR3 has 12 residues. Germline V CDR1 and CDR2: SNHLY, FYNNEI.

The gene calls are TRBV15 and TRBJ1-5, with unresolved D. The V gene's germline CDR1 is LNHNV and CDR2 YYDKDF (reference sequence). Trimming cost V 0 bases and J 7 bases, with 10 bases left between them. This CDR3 contains 14 residues. CDR3 sequence (DNA): TGTGCCACCAGCAGAGATTGGGCGGGACAGCCCCAGCATTTT. Translating it yields CATSRDWAGQPQHF.

The chain employs TRBV6-2 or TRBV6-3 and TRBJ2-5, with D tentatively TRBD1 (6 bases). V gave up 6 bases and J gave up 3 bases, with 17 bases separating them. Germline loops: CDR1 MNHEY, CDR2 SVGEGT. CDR3 length: 15 amino acids. DNA of the CDR3: TGTGCCAGCAGCAAACCAGGGGCCTGGGAAGAGACCCAGTACTTC. Protein product: CASSKPGAWEETQYF.

The chain combines TRBV12-1 with TRBJ2-7; the DNA was not used to check the table's D call, TRBD2. TRBV12-1 is flagged as a pseudogene. The length of the CDR3 is 13 residues. The CDR3 region is CASSPGVPYEQYF. The CDR3 DNA reads TGTGCCAGCAGCCCGGGAGTGCCCTACGAGCAGTACTTC.

This rearrangement joins TRBV21-1 to TRBJ2-1; the table's D call TRBD2 went unverified against the DNA. TRBV21-1 is recorded as a pseudogene. The CDR3 sequence is 16 residues long. Here the CDR3 reads CASSKATSGSFDEQFF. CDR3 nucleotides: TGTGCCAGCAGCAAAGCAACTAGCGGGAGTTTCGATGAGCAGTTCTTC.